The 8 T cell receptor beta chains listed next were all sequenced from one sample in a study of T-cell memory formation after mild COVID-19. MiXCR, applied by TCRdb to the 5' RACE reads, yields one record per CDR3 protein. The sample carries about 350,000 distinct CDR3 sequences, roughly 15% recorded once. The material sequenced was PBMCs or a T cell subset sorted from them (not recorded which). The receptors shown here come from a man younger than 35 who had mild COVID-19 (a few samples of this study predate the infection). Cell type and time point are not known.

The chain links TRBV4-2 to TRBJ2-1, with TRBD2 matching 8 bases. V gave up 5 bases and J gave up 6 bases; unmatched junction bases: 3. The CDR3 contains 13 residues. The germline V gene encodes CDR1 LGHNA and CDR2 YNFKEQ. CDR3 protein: CASSSSGFNEQFF. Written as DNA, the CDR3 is TGTGCCAGCAGCTCTAGCGGGTTCAATGAGCAGTTCTTC.

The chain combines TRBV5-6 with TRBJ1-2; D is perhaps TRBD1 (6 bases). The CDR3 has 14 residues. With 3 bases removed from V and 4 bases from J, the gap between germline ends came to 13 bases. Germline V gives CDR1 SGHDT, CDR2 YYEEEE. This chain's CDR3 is CASSSKGGSYGYTF. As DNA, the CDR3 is TGTGCCAGCAGCTCGAAGGGGGGGAGCTATGGCTACACCTTC.

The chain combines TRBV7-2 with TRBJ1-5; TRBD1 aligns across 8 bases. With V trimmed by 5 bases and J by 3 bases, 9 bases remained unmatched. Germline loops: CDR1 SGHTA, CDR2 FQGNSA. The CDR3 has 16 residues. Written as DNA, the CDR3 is TGTGCCAGCAGCCAACCGGGACAGGCTCTCAATCAGCCCCAGCATTTT. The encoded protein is CASSQPGQALNQPQHF. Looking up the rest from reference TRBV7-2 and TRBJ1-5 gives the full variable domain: GAGVSQSPSNKVTEKGKDVELRCDPISGHTALYWYRQSLGQGLEFLIYFQGNSAPDKSGLPSDRFSAERTGGSVSTLTIQRTQQEDSAVYLCASSQPGQALNQPQHFGDGTRLSIL.

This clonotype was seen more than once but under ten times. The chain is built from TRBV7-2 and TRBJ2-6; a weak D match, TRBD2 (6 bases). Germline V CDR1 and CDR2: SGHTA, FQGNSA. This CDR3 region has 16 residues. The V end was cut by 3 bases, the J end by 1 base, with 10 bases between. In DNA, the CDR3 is TGTGCCAGCAGCTTGAGAGGAGGGTCTGGGGCCAACGTCCTGACTTTC. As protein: CASSLRGGSGANVLTF.

The chain's CDR3 is CATSRDLGALYV. The CDR3 region has the DNA TGTGCCACCAGCAGAGATTTGGGGGCTCTGTACGTC. The J gene is TRBJ2-7, the V gene TRBV15, with D possibly matching TRBD1 (6 bases). Germline V gene sequence: CDR1 LNHNV, CDR2 YYDKDF (reference sequence). The CDR3 runs to 12 residues. Trimming pared 0 bases from V and 12 bases from J, leaving 12 bases between.

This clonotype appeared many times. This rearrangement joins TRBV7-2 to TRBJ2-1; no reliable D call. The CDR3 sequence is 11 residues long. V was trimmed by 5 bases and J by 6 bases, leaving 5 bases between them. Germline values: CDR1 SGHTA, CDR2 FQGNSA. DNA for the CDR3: TGTGCCAGCAGCCCCGCCAATGAGCAGTTCTTC. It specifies CASSPANEQFF.

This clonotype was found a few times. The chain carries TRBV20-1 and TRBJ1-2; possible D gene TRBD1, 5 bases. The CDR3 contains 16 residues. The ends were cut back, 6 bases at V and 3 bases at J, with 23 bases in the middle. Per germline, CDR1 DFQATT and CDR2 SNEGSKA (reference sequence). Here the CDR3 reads CSAIPADRLKHYGYTF. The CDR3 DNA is TGCAGTGCCATCCCCGCCGACAGATTAAAGCACTATGGCTACACCTTC.

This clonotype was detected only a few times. The CDR3 bases are TGTGCCAGCAGCACTGGCGGGGGGGCGGGCACAGATACGCAGTATTTT. This translates into CASSTGGGAGTDTQYF. The chain employs TRBV7-3 and TRBJ2-3; 9 bases align to TRBD2. The V gene's germline CDR1 is SGHTA and CDR2 FQGTGA. This CDR3 spans 16 amino acids. Trimming took 5 bases from V and 1 from J; bases not matched to a gene: 7.